One sample yielded the 32 T cell receptor beta chains listed below, sequenced in a study of PD-L1 blockade in urothelial cancer. The time point denotes: pretreatment peripheral blood. Measured with immunoSEQ multiplex PCR; TCRdb has only the in-frame clones, and not every one. The sample includes around 100,000 clones, 87% of them seen just once. Specimen: PBMCs, collected around atezolizumab (anti-PD-L1) treatment. The receptors shown here come from a man in his fifties or sixties with urothelial cancer.

This sequence joins TRBV5-4 and TRBJ2-7; D is possibly TRBD2 (6 bases). V lost 0 bases and J lost 2, with 12 bases in between. Germline lookup yields CDR1 SGHNT and CDR2 YYREEE (reference sequence). The CDR3 covers 15 residues. The CDR3 spells CASSLGGTGAYEQYF. The CDR3 region has the DNA TGTGCCAGCAGCTTGGGGGGGACGGGGGCCTACGAGCAGTACTTC.

The chain recombines TRBV5-1 with TRBJ2-1; 13 nucleotides match TRBD2. The CDR3 runs 15 residues. Germline lookup yields CDR1 SGHRS and CDR2 YFSETQ. Losses at the gene ends were 6 bases for V and 5 bases for J; bases not matched to a gene: 5. The CDR3 protein is CASILGTSGDNEQFF. The CDR3 region has the DNA TGCGCCAGCATCCTCGGGACTAGCGGGGACAATGAGCAGTTCTTC. Full variable domain (outside the CDR3, taken from reference TRBV5-1 and TRBJ2-1): KAGVTQTPRYLIKTRGQQVTLSCSPISGHRSVSWYQQTPGQGLQFLFEYFSETQRNKGNFPGRFSGRQFSNSRSEMNVSTLELGDSALYLCASILGTSGDNEQFFGPGTRLTVL.

The V and J genes are TRBV27 and TRBJ1-1; D uncertain. V was shortened by 6 bases and J by 0 bases, with 11 bases between the two germline ends. This CDR3 spans 14 amino acids. Germline CDR1 MNHEY, CDR2 SMNVEV (reference sequence). The CDR3 bases are TGTGCCAGCAGGTTGGAGCACATGAACACTGAAGCTTTCTTT. It specifies CASRLEHMNTEAFF.

This sequence joins TRBV30 and TRBJ1-2; 8 bases map to TRBD1. V shed 3 bases, J shed 6 bases, and the junction held 6 bases outside the gene matches. Germline loops: CDR1 GTSNPN, CDR2 SVGIG (reference sequence). This CDR3 region has 13 residues. CDR3 bases: TGTGCCTGGAGCCTACAGGGGGGTAATGGCTACACCTTC. This sequence encodes CAWSLQGGNGYTF.

There are a few counts of this clone. V and J are TRBV16 and TRBJ1-5; 7 nucleotides agree with TRBD1. Germline V gene data show CDR1 as KGHSY and CDR2 as FQNENV. Unmatched junction bases numbered 4, after V lost 4 bases and J lost 1 base. The CDR3 is 15 amino acids. CDR3 nucleotide sequence: TGTGCCAGCAGCCGACAGGGTGTGAGCAATCAGCCCCAGCATTTT. This codes for CASSRQGVSNQPQHF.

V usage is TRBV7-2 and J usage is TRBJ2-3; 9 nucleotides match TRBD1. V shed 6 bases and J 4 bases; nucleotides not matched to a gene: 5. The CDR3 is 14 residues long. Germline CDR1 SGHTA, CDR2 FQGNSA. CDR3 protein: CASRARQGADTQYF. The CDR3 region has the DNA TGTGCCAGCAGAGCCAGACAGGGGGCAGATACGCAGTATTTT.

The chain couples TRBV19 to TRBJ1-2, with D unresolved. The CDR3 contains 14 residues. V gave up 5 bases and J gave up 0 bases, with 10 bases separating them. Germline V CDR1 and CDR2: LNHDA, SQIVND (reference sequence). The CDR3 reads CASSPDFSNYGYTF. CDR3 sequence (DNA): TGTGCCAGTAGTCCGGACTTTTCTAACTATGGCTACACCTTC. The full variable domain, completed using reference TRBV19 and TRBJ1-2, is DGGITQSPKYLFRKEGQNVTLSCEQNLNHDAMYWYRQDPGQGLRLIYYSQIVNDFQKGDIAEGYSVSREKKESFPLTVTSAQKNPTAFYLCASSPDFSNYGYTFGSGTRLTVV.

This clone was seen more than once but under ten times. V usage is TRBV29-1 and J usage is TRBJ1-1; TRBD1 is a possible D gene (5 bases). The germline V gene has CDR1 SQVTM and CDR2 ANQGSEA. The V end was cut by 6 bases, the J end by 4 bases, with 18 bases between. CDR3 length: 14 amino acids. CDR3 bases: TGCAGCGTGGGGGGTAGAGGGACGAGCACTGAAGCTTTCTTT. Translating gives CSVGGRGTSTEAFF.

This clone was counted only a few times. The genes are TRBV5-1 and TRBJ2-3; D gene ambiguous. Germline loops: CDR1 SGHRS, CDR2 YFSETQ. V lost 4 bases, J lost 0 bases, and 9 bases lay in between. The CDR3 spans 14 residues. The DNA of the CDR3 is TGCGCCAGCAGCGCCCAACTTAGCACAGATACGCAGTATTTT. This gives the protein CASSAQLSTDTQYF.

In DNA, the CDR3 is TGTGCCAGCAGCCAAAGCGGCCAAGAGACCCAGTACTTC. Protein: CASSQSGQETQYF. This chain uses TRBV7-8 with TRBJ2-5; weak D call: TRBD2 (5 bases). Germline V gene lookup returns CDR1 SGHVS and CDR2 FQNEAQ. V shed 5 bases and J shed 1 base, with 8 bases lying between them. This CDR3 has 13 amino acids.

The V call is TRBV29-1, the J call TRBJ2-1, with 7 bases that match TRBD1. V shed 7 bases and J 6 bases; nucleotides not matched to a gene: 9. CDR3 length: 13 residues. Germline CDR1 SQVTM, CDR2 ANQGSEA. The CDR3 DNA reads as TGCAGCGGTACAGGGGTAGGGGGCAATGAGCAGTTCTTC. It specifies CSGTGVGGNEQFF.

The chain joins TRBV27 to TRBJ2-1; TRBD2 is a possible D gene (6 bases). V lost 5 bases and J lost 2, with 13 bases in between. This CDR3 is built from 15 residues. CDR1 is MNHEY, CDR2 SMNVEV, per germline (reference sequence). The CDR3 nucleotides are TGTGCCAGCAGTCTCCGGGAGCCGGCCTACAATGAGCAGTTCTTC. It is translated as CASSLREPAYNEQFF.

This chain links TRBV4-1 with TRBJ1-4, with 7 bases lining up with TRBD1. The CDR3 contains 16 residues. Germline CDR1 MGHRA, CDR2 YSYEKL. V was pared by 3 bases and J by 2 bases, with 6 bases of the junction left unmatched. The CDR3 nucleotides are TGCGCCAGCAGCCAGTTTTCGGGACAGACTAATGAAAAACTGTTTTTT. It encodes CASSQFSGQTNEKLFF.

V and J are TRBV2 and TRBJ2-3, with 9 bases lining up with TRBD1. J was trimmed by 8 bases and V by 10 bases; bases with no gene match: 10. The CDR3 runs 13 residues. Per germline, CDR1 SNHLY and CDR2 FYNNEI. The CDR3 nucleotides read TGTGCCACCACAGGGGGCGGGTTGGGTACGCAGTATTTT. Residues: CATTGGGLGTQYF.

This sequence joins TRBV6-5 and TRBJ1-1; D gene unclear. Germline loops: CDR1 MNHEY, CDR2 SVGAGI. The CDR3 consists of 15 residues. V shed 4 bases and J shed 6 bases, with 18 bases lying between them. CDR3 loop: CASSSLWKSRSEAFF. The CDR3 bases are TGTGCCAGCAGTTCATTATGGAAGTCGAGGTCTGAAGCTTTCTTT.

This chain joins TRBV5-6 and TRBJ1-1; 9 positions agree with TRBD1. V gave up 3 bases and J gave up 0 bases; unmatched junction bases: 15. The CDR3 is 19 residues long. CDR1 and CDR2 from the germline V gene are SGHDT and YYEEEE. The CDR3 DNA is TGTGCCAGCAGCTCTGGGGGGATACGGACAGGGGCGATGAACACTGAAGCTTTCTTT. Its translation: CASSSGGIRTGAMNTEAFF.

The chain joins TRBV20-1 to TRBJ2-7; tentative D call: TRBD1 (6 bases). The CDR3 length is 11 residues. Trimming took 3 bases from V and 3 from J, leaving 6 bases between them. Germline lookup yields CDR1 DFQATT and CDR2 SNEGSKA (reference sequence). The CDR3 DNA sequence: TGCAGTGCTAGGGACAGCTACGAGCAGTACTTC. This sequence encodes CSARDSYEQYF.

The J gene is TRBJ2-1, the V gene TRBV9, with D possibly matching TRBD2 (7 bases). CDR3 length: 14 amino acids. Looked up from germline, CDR1 is SGDLS and CDR2 is YYNGEE. The ends were cut back, 4 bases at V and 9 bases at J, with 17 bases in the middle. The CDR3 reads CASSLGGAGGEQFF. The CDR3 DNA is TGTGCCAGCAGCCTGGGGGGGGCTGGGGGTGAGCAGTTCTTC.

CDR3 in amino acids: CATNMPNTYEQYF. In DNA, the CDR3 is TGTGCCACCAACATGCCCAATACCTACGAGCAGTACTTC. The V call is TRBV10-3, the J call TRBJ2-7; D is ambiguous. The CDR3 has 13 residues. The V gene lost 10 bases and the J gene lost 2 bases, with 15 bases spanning the gap. Germline CDR1 reads ENHRY; CDR2 reads SYGVKD.

The J gene is TRBJ2-3, the V gene TRBV15; TRBD2 aligns across 7 bases. The trim removed 4 bases at V and 2 bases at J, leaving 12 bases unmatched. The CDR3 spans 17 residues. Germline V gene data show CDR1 as LNHNV and CDR2 as YYDKDF (reference sequence). This CDR3 reads CATSTFREAGITDTQYF. The CDR3 DNA follows: TGTGCCACCAGCACCTTCCGGGAGGCAGGTATCACAGATACGCAGTATTTT.

The V gene is TRBV5-1, the J gene TRBJ2-2; the D gene is possibly TRBD1 (5 bases). Between the trimmed V and J ends, which lost 4 bases and 2 bases, there was a span of 12 bases. The CDR3 runs 15 residues. Germline CDR1 is SGHRS and CDR2 is YFSETQ. CDR3 residues: CASSADSVNTGELFF. The CDR3 bases are TGCGCCAGCAGCGCCGACAGTGTAAACACCGGGGAGCTGTTTTTT.

The chain has TRBV9 and TRBJ2-3, with TRBD2 identical over 12 bases. Trimming cost V 4 bases and J 5 bases; bases outside gene matches: 2. The CDR3 sequence is 14 residues long. Per the germline V gene, CDR1 is SGDLS and CDR2 is YYNGEE. As DNA, the CDR3 is TGTGCCAGCAGCCTGGGACTAGCGGGAGATACGCAGTATTTT. Translation gives CASSLGLAGDTQYF.

This CDR3 reads CASSGGPDRGSLGTEAFF. CDR3 nucleotide sequence: TGTGCCAGCAGTGGTGGCCCGGACAGGGGGTCCCTGGGCACTGAAGCTTTCTTT. The chain carries TRBV2 and TRBJ1-1, with TRBD1 identical over 10 bases. The germline CDR1 and CDR2 sequences are SNHLY and FYNNEI. The CDR3 extends over 18 amino acids. Trimming at V came to 4 bases and at J to 4 bases, leaving 15 bases not matched to a gene.

The gene calls are TRBV19 and TRBJ1-2; 7 bases align to TRBD1. V lost 4 bases and J lost 4; bases outside the gene matches: 6. Germline CDR1 reads LNHDA; CDR2 reads SQIVND (reference sequence). The CDR3 covers 14 residues. CDR3 DNA: TGTGCCAGTAGTACTGACCGACAGGGCTATGGCTACACCTTC. It is translated as CASSTDRQGYGYTF.

The V and J genes are TRBV6-8 and TRBJ1-4; TRBD1 might be the D (5 bases). The germline gives CDR1 MNHGY, CDR2 SAAAGT. V lost 9 bases to trimming and J lost 0 bases, with 11 bases between them. The CDR3 sequence is 14 residues long. The CDR3, as DNA: TGTGCCAGAGGGGCCCCGCCAACTAATGAAAAACTGTTTTTT. As protein: CARGAPPTNEKLFF.

The chain employs TRBV30 and TRBJ2-6, with 9 bases identical to TRBD1. The germline CDR1 and CDR2 sequences are GTSNPN and SVGIG (reference sequence). V dropped 4 bases and J dropped 3; count of bases not matched to a gene: 4. The CDR3 spans 15 residues. This chain's CDR3 is CAWKNRGRGANVLTF. Here the CDR3 DNA reads TGTGCCTGGAAAAACAGGGGGCGTGGGGCCAACGTCCTGACTTTC. The variable domain in full, with the rest retrieved from reference TRBV30 and TRBJ2-6, is SQTIHQWPATLVQPVGSPLSLECTVEGTSNPNLYWYRQAAGRGLQLLFYSVGIGQISSEVPQNLSASRPQDRQFILSSKKLLLSDSGFYLCAWKNRGRGANVLTFGAGSRLTVL.

The chain recombines TRBV6-5 with TRBJ2-7; 7 bases fit TRBD1. The CDR3 totals 16 residues. Germline V gives CDR1 MNHEY, CDR2 SVGAGI. V lost 2 bases and J lost 1; bases outside the gene matches: 8. CDR3 DNA sequence: TGTGCCAGCAGTTACGATTGGACAGGAAATTCCTACGAGCAGTACTTC. Encoded protein: CASSYDWTGNSYEQYF.

This chain connects TRBV19 to TRBJ2-3, with 12 bases fitting TRBD2. CDR3 length equals 15 residues. The V gene's germline CDR1 is LNHDA and CDR2 SQIVND (reference sequence). V was pared by 6 bases and J by 1 base, with 2 bases of the junction left unmatched. CDR3 amino acids: CASRRLAGGTDTQYF. The DNA for the CDR3 is TGTGCCAGTAGGCGACTAGCGGGAGGCACAGATACGCAGTATTTT.

This clone was counted a few times. The V call is TRBV7-9, the J call TRBJ1-6; D possibly corresponds to TRBD1 (5 bases). CDR1 and CDR2 from the germline V gene are SEHNR and FQNEAQ (reference sequence). The CDR3 has 15 residues. Trimming took off 4 bases at V and 9 bases at J, with 16 bases between the two ends. The CDR3 DNA sequence: TGTGCCAGCAGCTCGCAAGGGGCAGGTGTTTCACCCCTCCACTTT. Translating it yields CASSSQGAGVSPLHF.

The chain is built from TRBV19 and TRBJ1-5; the match to TRBD1 covers 9 bases. Germline values: CDR1 LNHDA, CDR2 SQIVND (reference sequence). The trim removed 5 bases at V and 11 bases at J, leaving 7 bases unmatched. The CDR3 spans 13 residues. CDR3 bases: TGTGCCAGTAGTCCCGGGACAGGGAGGTCCCAGCATTTT. Translating gives CASSPGTGRSQHF.

V and J are TRBV7-9 and TRBJ2-7; D is possibly TRBD1 (6 bases). Deletions cut 4 bases from V and 0 bases from J, with 19 bases between. Germline loops: CDR1 SEHNR, CDR2 FQNEAQ (reference sequence). CDR3 length: 17 residues. CDR3 DNA: TGTGCCAGCAGCTCAGGACAGCCGACTACCAGCTCCTACGAGCAGTACTTC. Encoded protein: CASSSGQPTTSSYEQYF.

The chain recombines TRBV28 with TRBJ1-2, with D maybe TRBD1 (5 bases). With 7 bases removed from V and 7 bases from J, the gap between germline ends came to 16 bases. The CDR3 is 13 amino acids. Germline CDR1 is MDHEN and CDR2 is SYDVKM. CDR3 sequence: CASITAHGGGYTF. CDR3 bases: TGTGCCAGCATCACGGCCCACGGGGGTGGCTACACCTTC.